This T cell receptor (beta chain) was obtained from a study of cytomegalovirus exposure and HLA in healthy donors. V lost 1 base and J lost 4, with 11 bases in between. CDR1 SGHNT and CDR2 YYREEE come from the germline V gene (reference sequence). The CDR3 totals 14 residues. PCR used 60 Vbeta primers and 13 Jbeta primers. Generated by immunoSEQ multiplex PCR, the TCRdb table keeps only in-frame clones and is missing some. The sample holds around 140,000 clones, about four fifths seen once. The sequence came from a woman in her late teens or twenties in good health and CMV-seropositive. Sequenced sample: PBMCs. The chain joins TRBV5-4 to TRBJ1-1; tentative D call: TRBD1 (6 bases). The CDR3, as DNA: TGTGCCAGCAGCTTGCGGGGGGCCGGCACTGAAGCTTTCTTT. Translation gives CASSLRGAGTEAFF.